A selection of T cell receptor beta chains follows, all from one sample in a study of CD8+ T cells in alopecia areata. The method was immunoSEQ multiplex PCR; TCRdb's version includes in-frame clones alone and lacks a portion of them. The sample lists 150,000 to 200,000 clones; around 63% were seen once. The specimen was CD4+ T cells sorted from blood, collected at week 0. Every receptor here comes from a human donor with alopecia areata. Both conserved end residues are part of each CDR3. The D gene is left open where the match is weak. Expanded clones get a size class; other rows say once, few or many, or leave the size out.

J gene: TRBJ1-1; D gene: -; clone size: -; V gene: TRBV2; CDR3 protein: CASTRDDTEAFF
J gene: TRBJ2-3; D gene: -; clone size: few; V gene: TRBV5-1; CDR3 protein: CASSLRQGTDTQYF
J gene: TRBJ1-5; D gene: -; clone size: -; V gene: TRBV9; CDR3 protein: CASSVVQPQHF
J gene: TRBJ1-2; D gene: -; clone size: -; V gene: TRBV5-1; CDR3 protein: CASSFDQIYGYTF
J gene: TRBJ1-1; D gene: -; clone size: few; V gene: TRBV29-1; CDR3 protein: CSVDRRLSNTEAFF
J gene: TRBJ2-1; D gene: TRBD2; clone size: -; V gene: TRBV7-2; CDR3 protein: CASSLALSGGAPIGEQFF
J gene: TRBJ2-3; D gene: TRBD2; clone size: -; V gene: TRBV5-1; CDR3 protein: CASSPEVAGAPHGTQYF
J gene: TRBJ2-6; D gene: -; clone size: -; V gene: TRBV30; CDR3 protein: CAWGVAGANVLTF
J gene: TRBJ2-5; D gene: TRBD2; clone size: -; V gene: TRBV30; CDR3 protein: CAWDTGGAETQYF
J gene: TRBJ1-2; D gene: -; clone size: once; V gene: TRBV5-1; CDR3 protein: CASSPGSEGGYTF
J gene: TRBJ2-1; D gene: -; clone size: -; V gene: TRBV7-9; CDR3 protein: CASSYLDPGVQFF
J gene: TRBJ2-1; D gene: -; clone size: once; V gene: TRBV29-1; CDR3 protein: CSVRDGNTINEQFF
J gene: TRBJ2-6; D gene: -; clone size: -; V gene: TRBV5-1; CDR3 protein: CASSLDGSSGANVLTF
J gene: TRBJ1-5; D gene: -; clone size: -; V gene: TRBV29-1; CDR3 protein: CSVAHERNQPQHF
J gene: TRBJ2-7; D gene: TRBD1; clone size: -; V gene: TRBV7-2; CDR3 protein: CASSRRGDRVYEQYF
J gene: TRBJ1-2; D gene: TRBD1; clone size: once; V gene: TRBV12-5; CDR3 protein: CASGSARGPVYGYTF
J gene: TRBJ2-7; D gene: TRBD1; clone size: -; V gene: TRBV7-8; CDR3 protein: CASSLGDRDYEQYF
J gene: TRBJ2-3; D gene: -; clone size: -; V gene: TRBV30; CDR3 protein: CAWSPHLGLTDTQYF
J gene: TRBJ1-5; D gene: -; clone size: -; V gene: TRBV29-1; CDR3 protein: CSVGELNQPQHF
J gene: TRBJ2-6; D gene: -; clone size: -; V gene: TRBV7-3; CDR3 protein: CASSFFGANVLTF